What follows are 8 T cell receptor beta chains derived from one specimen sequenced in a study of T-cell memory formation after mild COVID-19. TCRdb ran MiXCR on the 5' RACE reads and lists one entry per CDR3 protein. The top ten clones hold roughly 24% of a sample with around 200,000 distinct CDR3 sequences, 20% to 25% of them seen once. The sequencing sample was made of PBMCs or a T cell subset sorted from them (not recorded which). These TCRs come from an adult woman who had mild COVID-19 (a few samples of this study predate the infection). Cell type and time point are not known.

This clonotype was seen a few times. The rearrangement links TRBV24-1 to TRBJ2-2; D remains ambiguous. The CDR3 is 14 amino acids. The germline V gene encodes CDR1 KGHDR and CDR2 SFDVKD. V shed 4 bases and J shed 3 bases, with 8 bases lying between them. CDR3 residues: CATSEPIDTGELFF. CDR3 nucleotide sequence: TGTGCCACCAGTGAACCTATTGACACCGGGGAGCTGTTTTTT.

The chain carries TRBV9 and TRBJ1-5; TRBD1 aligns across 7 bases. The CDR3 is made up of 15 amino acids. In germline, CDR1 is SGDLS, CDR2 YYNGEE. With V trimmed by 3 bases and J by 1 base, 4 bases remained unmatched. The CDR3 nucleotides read TGTGCCAGCAGCGCACCGGGACAGAGCAATCAGCCCCAGCATTTT. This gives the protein CASSAPGQSNQPQHF.

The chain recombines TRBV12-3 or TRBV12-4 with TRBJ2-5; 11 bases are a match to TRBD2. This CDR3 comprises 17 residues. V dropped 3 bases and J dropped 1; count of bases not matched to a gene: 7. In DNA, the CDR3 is TGTGCCAGCAGTTTTCCGTCGCTAGCGGGGGGCCAAGAGACCCAGTACTTC. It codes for CASSFPSLAGGQETQYF.

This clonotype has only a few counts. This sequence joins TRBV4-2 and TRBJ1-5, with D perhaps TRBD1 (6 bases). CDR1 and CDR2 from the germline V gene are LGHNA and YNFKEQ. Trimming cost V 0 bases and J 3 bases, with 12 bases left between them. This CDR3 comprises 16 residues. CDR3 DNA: TGTGCCAGCAGCCAAGAGGGTGACAGGTACAATCAGCCCCAGCATTTT. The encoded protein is CASSQEGDRYNQPQHF.

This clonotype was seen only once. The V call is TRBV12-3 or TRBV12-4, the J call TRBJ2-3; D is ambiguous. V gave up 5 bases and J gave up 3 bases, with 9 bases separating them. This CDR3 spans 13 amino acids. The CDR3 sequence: CASSVQETDTQYF. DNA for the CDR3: TGTGCCAGCAGTGTCCAGGAGACAGATACGCAGTATTTT.

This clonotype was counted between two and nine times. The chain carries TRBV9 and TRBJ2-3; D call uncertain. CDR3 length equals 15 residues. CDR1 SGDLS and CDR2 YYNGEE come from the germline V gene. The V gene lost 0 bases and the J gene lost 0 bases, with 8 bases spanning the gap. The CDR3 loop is CASSVAATSTDTQYF. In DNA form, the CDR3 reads TGTGCCAGCAGCGTAGCGGCGACTAGCACAGATACGCAGTATTTT. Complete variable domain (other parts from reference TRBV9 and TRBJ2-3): DSGVTQTPKHLITATGQRVTLRCSPRSGDLSVYWYQQSLDQGLQFLIQYYNGEERAKGNILERFSAQQFPDLHSELNLSSLELGDSALYFCASSVAATSTDTQYFGPGTRLTVL.

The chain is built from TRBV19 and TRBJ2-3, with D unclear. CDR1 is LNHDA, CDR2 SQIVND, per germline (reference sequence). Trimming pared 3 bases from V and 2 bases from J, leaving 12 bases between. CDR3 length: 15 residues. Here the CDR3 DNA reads TGTGCCAGTAGTATTTACGGCGGTTTCACAGATACGCAGTATTTT. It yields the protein CASSIYGGFTDTQYF.

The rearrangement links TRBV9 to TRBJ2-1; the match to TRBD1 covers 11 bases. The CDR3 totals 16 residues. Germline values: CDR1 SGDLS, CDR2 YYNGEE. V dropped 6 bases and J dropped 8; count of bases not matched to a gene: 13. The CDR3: CASTPDGGQGAYEQFF. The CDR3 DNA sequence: TGTGCCAGCACTCCTGATGGTGGACAGGGGGCCTATGAGCAGTTCTTC.